This T cell receptor beta chain was sequenced in a study of control samples from healthy donors and cancer patients. Only in-frame clones appear in the TCRdb table, and some are missing; sequencing was by immunoSEQ multiplex PCR. The sample holds about 130,000 clones, approximately 90% seen once. V lost 5 bases to trimming and J lost 6 bases, with 10 bases between them. The CDR3 length is 12 residues. Germline V CDR1 and CDR2: MDHEN, SYDVKM. J is TRBJ1-2 and V is TRBV28; D possibly corresponds to TRBD1 (5 bases). What was sequenced was blood. The clonotype comes from a man aged 50 to 59 in good health. CDR3 DNA sequence: TGTGCCAGCAGTGCAGGGAGGAATGGCTACACCTTC. Protein sequence: CASSAGRNGYTF.